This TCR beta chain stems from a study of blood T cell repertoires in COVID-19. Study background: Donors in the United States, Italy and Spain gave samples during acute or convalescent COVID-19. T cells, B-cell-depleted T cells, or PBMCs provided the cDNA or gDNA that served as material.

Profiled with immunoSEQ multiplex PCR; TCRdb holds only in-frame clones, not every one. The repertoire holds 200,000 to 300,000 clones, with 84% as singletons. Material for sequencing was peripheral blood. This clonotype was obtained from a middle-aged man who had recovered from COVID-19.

The chain's CDR3 is CASSQDRGNTEAFF. The CDR3 nucleotides are TGTGCCAGCAGTCAGGACAGGGGGAACACTGAAGCTTTCTTT. The V and J genes are TRBV27 and TRBJ1-1; 9 positions agree with TRBD1. J lost 1 base, V lost 5 bases, and 2 bases had no gene match. From germline, CDR1 is MNHEY and CDR2 SMNVEV (reference sequence). This CDR3 is built from 14 residues.